This passage covers 21 T cell receptor beta chains from one sample sequenced in a study of PD-1 blockade in classical Hodgkin lymphoma. Produced via immunoSEQ multiplex PCR; TCRdb's table is partial and in-frame only. The table lists about 27,000 clones, 78% of them singletons, with 30% to 40% in the top ten. The patients all showed relapse after autologous stem cell transplantation, while their brentuximab vedotin exposure varied. The specimen was peripheral blood mononuclear cells (PBMCs), collected before the second cycle of nivolumab. The receptors were gathered from a human donor with classical Hodgkin lymphoma.

The V gene is TRBV14, the J gene TRBJ2-3; D may be TRBD1 (5 bases). The CDR3 is made up of 17 amino acids. Trimming stripped 4 bases from V and 1 base from J, with 18 bases between. Germline V gives CDR1 SGHDN, CDR2 FVKESK. The CDR3 nucleotides are TGTGCCAGCAGCCTAAGACAGCTTTCAAGCGGCACAGATACGCAGTATTTT. Amino acid sequence: CASSLRQLSSGTDTQYF.

The gene calls are TRBV15 and TRBJ1-3; D call uncertain. CDR1 is LNHNV and CDR2 is YYDKDF in the germline V gene (reference sequence). This CDR3 contains 13 residues. The ends were cut back, 3 bases at V and 4 bases at J, with 7 bases in the middle. CDR3 residues: CATSREGGNTIYF. CDR3 bases: TGTGCCACCAGCAGGGAGGGAGGAAACACCATATATTTT. Full variable domain (outside the CDR3, taken from reference TRBV15 and TRBJ1-3): DAMVIQNPRYQVTQFGKPVTLSCSQTLNHNVMYWYQQKSSQAPKLLFHYYDKDFNNEADTPDNFQSRRPNTSFCFLDIRSPGLGDTAMYLCATSREGGNTIYFGEGSWLTVV.

V gene TRBV6-4 combines with J gene TRBJ2-3; possible D gene TRBD1, 5 bases. The V gene's germline CDR1 is MRHNA and CDR2 SNTAGT. Trimming left V 2 bases short and J 0 bases short, with 9 bases between. CDR3 length equals 15 residues. CDR3 nucleotide sequence: TGTGCCAGCAGTGACGGTGCAGGGAGCACAGATACGCAGTATTTT. Protein product: CASSDGAGSTDTQYF.

J is TRBJ2-1 and V is TRBV11-3, with a possible D match to TRBD1 (7 bases). Trimming took 0 bases from V and 4 from J, leaving 19 bases between them. The CDR3 is 18 residues long. Germline V gene sequence: CDR1 SGHNT, CDR2 YENEEA. The CDR3 loop reads CASSLDQGGSNAYNEQFF. The CDR3 nucleotides read TGTGCCAGCAGCTTAGATCAGGGGGGTTCTAACGCTTACAATGAGCAGTTCTTC.

The genes are TRBV11-3 and TRBJ1-6; 7 nucleotides match TRBD1. The CDR3 has 18 residues. V lost 9 bases and J lost 7; bases outside the gene matches: 21. Per the germline V gene, CDR1 is SGHNT and CDR2 is YENEEA. Written as DNA, the CDR3 is TGTGCCAGGAAGATTCCGGGACAGACTATTAGGATAAATTCACCCCTCCACTTT. Protein: CARKIPGQTIRINSPLHF.

This clone was counted only a few times. The chain uses TRBV19 and TRBJ2-1, with 7 bases lining up with TRBD1. Per the germline V gene, CDR1 is LNHDA and CDR2 is SQIVND (reference sequence). The CDR3 has 13 residues. V lost 1 base to trimming and J lost 9 bases; unmatched junction nucleotides: 3. The chain's CDR3 is CASSIGQGSEQFF. The CDR3, as DNA: TGTGCCAGTAGTATAGGACAGGGATCTGAGCAGTTCTTC. Drawing the rest from reference TRBV19 and TRBJ2-1, the complete variable domain is DGGITQSPKYLFRKEGQNVTLSCEQNLNHDAMYWYRQDPGQGLRLIYYSQIVNDFQKGDIAEGYSVSREKKESFPLTVTSAQKNPTAFYLCASSIGQGSEQFFGPGTRLTVL.

The chain has TRBV5-1 and TRBJ1-2; D unclear. In germline, CDR1 is SGHRS, CDR2 YFSETQ. This CDR3 is 15 amino acids long. V shed 4 bases and J shed 4 bases, with 17 bases lying between them. For the CDR3, the DNA is TGCGCCAGCAGCCAAGATCTTATTCCAGGCTATGGCTACACCTTC. Protein product: CASSQDLIPGYGYTF.

This clone was recorded a few times. The chain employs TRBV30 and TRBJ1-1, with unresolved D. Trimming left V 6 bases short and J 5 bases short, with 10 bases between. Germline V gene data show CDR1 as GTSNPN and CDR2 as SVGIG (reference sequence). There are 11 residues in the CDR3. Written as DNA, the CDR3 is TGTGCCTGCAACGATTGGACTGAAGCTTTCTTT. It encodes CACNDWTEAFF.

To note about this clone: Other DNA sequences in this specimen translate into the identical CDR3. The V gene is TRBV2, the J gene TRBJ1-2, with a weak D call TRBD1 (5 bases). The CDR3 has 12 amino acids. Germline CDR1 and CDR2: SNHLY and FYNNEI. With 2 bases removed from V and 6 bases from J, the gap between germline ends came to 7 bases. The chain's CDR3 is CASSEQGNGYTF. DNA of the CDR3: TGTGCCAGCAGTGAACAGGGAAATGGCTACACCTTC. Supplemented by reference TRBV2 and TRBJ1-2, the full variable domain reads EPEVTQTPSHQVTQMGQEVILRCVPISNHLYFYWYRQILGQKVEFLVSFYNNEISEKSEIFDDQFSVERPDGSNFTLKIRSTKLEDSAMYFCASSEQGNGYTFGSGTRLTVV.

V usage is TRBV6-5 and J usage is TRBJ1-4, with D maybe TRBD1 (5 bases). V was trimmed by 0 bases and J by 7 bases, leaving 15 bases between them. The CDR3 extends over 16 amino acids. The V gene's germline CDR1 is MNHEY and CDR2 SVGAGI. CDR3 in DNA: TGTGCCAGCAGTTACTCGATGGCAGGGATAGGTGAAAAACTGTTTTTT. This codes for CASSYSMAGIGEKLFF.

This clone is deemed medium-sized. This chain uses TRBV4-3 with TRBJ1-2, with a weak D call TRBD1 (5 bases). CDR3 length: 14 residues. V dropped 0 bases and J dropped 7 bases, with 12 bases sitting between them. Looked up from germline, CDR1 is LGHNA and CDR2 is YSLEER. The CDR3 sequence is CASSQDARVGGYTF. In DNA form, the CDR3 reads TGCGCCAGCAGCCAAGATGCCAGGGTCGGTGGCTACACCTTC.

The chain carries TRBV5-1 and TRBJ2-2, with D tentatively TRBD1 or TRBD2 (6 bases each). The CDR3 runs 13 residues. Germline V gene data show CDR1 as SGHRS and CDR2 as YFSETQ. Trimming removed 5 bases from V and 5 bases from J, with 10 bases in between. The CDR3 DNA follows: TGCGCCAGCAGTCGAGGGGGGACCGGGGAGCTGTTTTTT. Protein sequence: CASSRGGTGELFF.

This rearrangement joins TRBV29-1 to TRBJ2-1; weak D call: TRBD2 (6 bases). Germline V CDR1 and CDR2: SQVTM, ANQGSEA. The CDR3 extends over 13 amino acids. V was pared by 3 bases and J by 3 bases, with 9 bases between. CDR3 in amino acids: CSVDWDFYNEQFF. CDR3 bases: TGCAGCGTTGATTGGGACTTCTACAATGAGCAGTTCTTC.

This chain links TRBV5-6 with TRBJ2-6, with no clear D. Between the trimmed V and J ends, which lost 4 bases and 2 bases, there was a span of 7 bases. The germline CDR1 and CDR2 sequences are SGHDT and YYEEEE. The CDR3 covers 14 residues. CDR3 loop: CASSLLTGANVLTF. In DNA form, the CDR3 reads TGTGCCAGCAGCCTGCTGACTGGGGCCAACGTCCTGACTTTC.

This clone appeared a few times. The CDR3 sequence: CASSLEGGSTYEQYF. The CDR3 region has the DNA TGTGCCAGCAGCTTAGAAGGCGGGTCTACCTACGAGCAGTACTTC. The rearrangement uses TRBV13 and TRBJ2-7, with TRBD2 as a possible D gene (5 bases). There are 15 residues in the CDR3. V was clipped by 1 base and J by 2 bases, with 12 bases between them. Germline V gene sequence: CDR1 PRHDT, CDR2 FYEKMQ (reference sequence).

The chain is built from TRBV2 and TRBJ2-2; TRBD2 matches 12 bases. Germline assignment: CDR1 SNHLY and CDR2 FYNNEI. The CDR3 consists of 19 residues. V was clipped by 6 bases and J by 6 bases; unmatched bases: 17. The CDR3 sequence is CASRLGSSGGAEWSGELFF. Written as DNA, the CDR3 is TGTGCCAGCAGGCTGGGATCTAGCGGGGGGGCGGAATGGTCCGGGGAGCTGTTTTTT.

The gene calls are TRBV6-6 and TRBJ2-3; D ambiguous. Germline CDR1 is MNHNY and CDR2 is SVGAGI (reference sequence). V lost 6 bases to trimming and J lost 5 bases, with 6 bases between them. The CDR3 is 11 residues long. The CDR3 DNA sequence: TGTGCCAGCAGCAGAAGAGATACGCAGTATTTT. Protein: CASSRRDTQYF.

V gene TRBV18 combines with J gene TRBJ2-3, with D hard to call. Trimming removed 3 bases at V and 0 bases at J, with 4 bases between. Germline CDR1 is KGHSH and CDR2 is LQKENI. This CDR3 is 13 amino acids long. CDR3 residues: CASSPVSTDTQYF. CDR3 nucleotide sequence: TGTGCCAGCTCACCGGTCAGCACAGATACGCAGTATTTT.

This clone was found a few times. The CDR3 spells CASSGGDGGSSYEQYF. Written as DNA, the CDR3 is TGTGCCAGCAGCGGAGGAGACGGGGGAAGCTCCTACGAGCAGTACTTC. This rearrangement joins TRBV9 to TRBJ2-7, with D perhaps matching TRBD2 (6 bases). This CDR3 has 16 amino acids. Trimming took off 3 bases at V and 0 bases at J, with 16 bases between the two ends. Germline CDR1 SGDLS, CDR2 YYNGEE.

The chain employs TRBV2 and TRBJ2-3; D is uncertain. The germline CDR1 and CDR2 sequences are SNHLY and FYNNEI. The length of the CDR3 is 11 residues. V dropped 6 bases and J dropped 9 bases, with 10 bases sitting between them. The CDR3 sequence is CASRSVDTQYF. Written as DNA, the CDR3 is TGTGCCAGCAGATCGGTCGACACGCAGTATTTT.

This clone is medium-sized (0.01 to 0.1%) in the sample. The V call is TRBV6-5, the J call TRBJ2-1, with D perhaps TRBD1 (6 bases). Per the germline V gene, CDR1 is MNHEY and CDR2 is SVGAGI. The length of the CDR3 is 14 residues. Trimming shortened V by 2 bases and J by 7 bases, and 12 bases separated the two germline ends. This CDR3 reads CASSYDGTHNEQFF. CDR3 nucleotides: TGTGCCAGCAGTTACGATGGGACACATAATGAGCAGTTCTTC.